The 5 T cell receptor beta chains given below trace back to one sample, sequenced in a study of post-analysis software for immune sequencing data. Study-wide results and limits: Patients showed TRBV5-6, TRBV5-1 and TRBV20-1 among 4 or 5 TRBV segments more frequent than in controls.

Unique molecular identifiers tagged the TCR beta cDNA libraries. One entry per CDR3 protein, called by TCRdb with MiXCR from the PCR reads. The repertoire holds 350,000 to 500,000 distinct CDR3 sequences, with over 30% as singletons. These receptors have no known antigen. Sequenced sample: blood. These receptors were taken from a girl under 10 years old with multiple sclerosis.

As concerns this clonotype: A single base separates this from a much larger clone, so it may be a read error. The V and J genes are TRBV28 and TRBJ2-7, with D possibly called TRBD1 or TRBD2 (5 bases each). CDR1 MDHEN and CDR2 SYDVKM come from the germline V gene. V lost 7 bases and J lost 3, with 7 bases in between. This CDR3 spans 11 amino acids. The CDR3 bases are TGTGCCAGCATTGGGGGCTACGAGCAGTACTTC. The encoded protein is CASIGGYEQYF.

This clonotype appeared a few times. The chain's CDR3 is CIPVGGYQPQHF. Written as DNA, the CDR3 is TGCATTCCCGTGGGGGGCTATCAGCCCCAGCATTTT. V and J are TRBV29-1 and TRBJ1-5; a weak D match, TRBD1 (6 bases). CDR1 is SQVTM, CDR2 ANQGSEA, per germline. The CDR3 has 12 amino acids.

In regard to this clonotype: A much larger clone differs by one base, so this may be a read error. This sequence joins TRBV29-1 and TRBJ1-1; 9 positions agree with TRBD1. Germline lookup yields CDR1 SQVTM and CDR2 ANQGSEA. This CDR3 spans 13 amino acids. J was trimmed by 6 bases and V by 6 bases; bases with no gene match: 8. Written as DNA, the CDR3 is TGCAGCGTCGCCGGGACAGGGATGGCTGAAGCTTTCTTT. Translated, it gives CSVAGTGMAEAFF.

CDR3 bases: TGCGCCAGCAGCTTGCTCTGGGTCTTGGGGACCCAGTACTTC. Its protein product is CASSLLWVLGTQYF. The chain couples TRBV5-1 to TRBJ2-7; D is ambiguous. Matching the DNA end better, TRBJ2-5 makes the J call doubtful. This CDR3 region has 14 residues. The V gene's germline CDR1 is SGHRS and CDR2 YFSETQ.

The CDR3 nucleotides read TGCAGTGCCTGTGGACAGGGGGTTTTCAATGAGCAGTTCTTC. This encodes CSACGQGVFNEQFF. This rearrangement joins TRBV20-1 to TRBJ2-1; 10 bases map to TRBD1. This CDR3 comprises 14 residues. Trimming at V came to 6 bases and at J to 6 bases, leaving 8 bases not matched to a gene. In germline, CDR1 is DFQATT, CDR2 SNEGSKA (reference sequence).